Ten or more counts support the clone carrying this TCR beta chain. The data belong to a study of regulatory T cells in long-lasting Graves disease. Time point denoted: newly diagnosed GD, antithyroid drugs for less than 3 months. PBMCs provided the RNA from which the TCR library was made. Trimming removed 3 bases at V and 8 bases at J, with 11 bases between. This CDR3 is built from 13 residues. Through Arm-PCR of CDR3 regions and iRepertoire HTBI primers, TCR beta libraries were built. TCRdb itself ran the multiplex PCR reads through MiXCR, one entry per CDR3 protein. Counted here are hundreds of thousands of distinct CDR3 sequences, roughly 15% occurring once; the ten biggest clones make up 20% to 25%.

This clonotype originated in a female donor with Graves disease. The specimen was peripheral blood mononuclear cells (PBMCs), collected at new diagnosis, from a patient treated with antithyroid drugs. The rearrangement uses TRBV12-3 or TRBV12-4 and TRBJ2-1, with D perhaps TRBD1 (5 bases). As DNA, the CDR3 is TGTGCCAGCAGTTTGCAGGGAAGGGATGAGCAGTTCTTC. Translation gives CASSLQGRDEQFF.